The 2 T cell receptor beta chains in this list originate from one sample, sequenced in a study of CD8 T cells in ankylosing spondylitis. TCRdb recomputed calls from the 5' RACE reads with MiXCR, one row per CDR3 protein. The profile covers fewer than 400,000 distinct CDR3 sequences, with under 15% appearing a single time and 0.9% to 1.2% taken by the ten largest. Sequencing used blood, either unsorted or a sorted T cell fraction (not recorded which). The receptors here all came from a male donor with ankylosing spondylitis or in good health (not recorded which).

This clonotype has only a few counts. The rearrangement links TRBV12-3 or TRBV12-4 to TRBJ2-1, with TRBD2 as a possible D gene (5 bases). The CDR3 spans 13 residues. Trimming left V 6 bases short and J 6 bases short, with 12 bases between. In DNA, the CDR3 is TGTGCCAGCAGAGACCCGGGGAGCAATGAGCAGTTCTTC. This gives the protein CASRDPGSNEQFF.

V and J are TRBV12-5 and TRBJ2-2; 7 bases align to TRBD2. CDR3 size: 15 residues. With V trimmed by 4 bases and J by 5 bases, 7 bases remained unmatched. From germline, CDR1 is LGHNT and CDR2 FRNRAP. CDR3 coding DNA: TGTGCTAGTGGTTCGGAGCGGGACGCGACCGGGGAGCTGTTTTTT. It encodes CASGSERDATGELFF.